This TCR beta chain was sequenced for a study of identifying expanded T cells in peripheral blood (dated by TCRdb to the late 2010s). About the study as a whole: Technical replicates were generated by sequencing separate aliquots of the same genomic DNA pool, and four replicates were compared pairwise. Results and caveats for the whole study, not just this receptor: Both the number of clones called differentially abundant and the false-positive rate were significantly reduced by the beta-binomial model across all healthy-donor time intervals. For all healthy donors, the variance in clone template counts between two-week samples rose significantly as total template count increased. The authors expected biological variance in healthy repertoires might increase further over much longer intervals such as months to years. The binomial model flagged approximately 1.2 differentially abundant clones between technical replicates, compared with about 15 over approximately two weeks and 18 to 20 over roughly 4 weeks.

CDR1 and CDR2 are drawn from the germline V gene (reference sequence): MNHEY, SMNVEV. Measured from the cysteine to the phenylalanine, the CDR3 is 13 residues long. Just CDR3 DNA is preserved here, 39 bases in frame from base 1. V gives up 4 bases and J gives up 7 bases, and the segment between their germline ends measures 11 bases. A note on this clone: This receptor's antigen is unknown. Base quality data are lacking; no much larger clone is found one base away.

No immune events such as infections were documented for the healthy donors during the collection period. Blood repertoires from healthy donors were used as a training cohort for calibrating time-dependent variance in a beta-binomial model of differential abundance of T-cell clones. The training cohort comprised 10 healthy donors, 3 female and 7 male. On average the donors were about 45 years old, and their ages spanned about 25 to 64 years. Whole blood, obtained from a commercial supplier, was collected from each healthy donor at three time points spaced approximately 13 days apart. For immunosequencing, genomic DNA was extracted from unsorted whole blood. The immunoSEQ Assay, which relies on bias-controlled multiplex PCR amplification of genomic DNA, was used to profile TCRbeta CDR3 regions. In the source study's methods: To quantify the absolute abundance of each unique TCRbeta CDR3 region, the sequences were collapsed and filtered. Differential abundance was tested with a binomial (Fisher-equivalent) model and with a beta-binomial model adding time-dependent variance fitted from healthy donors. Any clone with fewer than 5 combined templates was excluded, and a clone was called differentially abundant if its Benjamini-Hochberg FDR was below 0.01. Beta-binomial variance was modeled as a function of total template count across the two samples using the form v = (b*log(k)+a)^2. The clones in this table, taken by TCRdb from immuneACCESS, are in-frame only. Not every clone is retained; where verified, under half of the shortfall comes from an unresolved V gene, and the cause of the rest is unknown. The V and J calls and clone size are taken from that table; D and trimming were inferred from the DNA. This sample is represented by about 94,000 clones; approximately 88% of them were singletons. Approximately 5.4% of the sample is taken by the ten largest.

This TCR was sampled from a person aged 18-70 years in good health. This chain is built from TRBV27 and TRBJ1-5; no confident D gene assignment can be made. The specimen was blood. The CDR3 amino acid sequence is: CASSWGIRQPQHF. The base sequence is TGTGCCAGCAGTTGGGGTATTCGGCAGCCCCAGCATTTT.